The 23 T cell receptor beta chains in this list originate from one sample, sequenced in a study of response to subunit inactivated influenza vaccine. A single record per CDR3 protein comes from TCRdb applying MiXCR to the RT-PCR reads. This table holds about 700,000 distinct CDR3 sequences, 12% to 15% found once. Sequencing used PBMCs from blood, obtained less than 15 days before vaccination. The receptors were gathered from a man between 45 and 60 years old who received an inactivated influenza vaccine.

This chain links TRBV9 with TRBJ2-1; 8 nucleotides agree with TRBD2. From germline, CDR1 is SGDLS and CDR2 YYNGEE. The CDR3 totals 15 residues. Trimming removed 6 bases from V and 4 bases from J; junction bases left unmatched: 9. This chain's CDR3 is CASKAGRGLYNEQFF. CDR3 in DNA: TGTGCCAGCAAAGCCGGGAGGGGTCTATACAATGAGCAGTTCTTC.

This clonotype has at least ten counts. Written as DNA, the CDR3 is TGCAGCGTTGGTTTCCGGACTTCACACGAGACCCAGTACTTC. Translation: CSVGFRTSHETQYF. The V call is TRBV29-1, the J call TRBJ2-5; the D gene is possibly TRBD2 (5 bases). Looked up from germline, CDR1 is SQVTM and CDR2 is ANQGSEA. This CDR3 contains 14 residues. Trimming shortened V by 4 bases and J by 5 bases, and 17 bases separated the two germline ends.

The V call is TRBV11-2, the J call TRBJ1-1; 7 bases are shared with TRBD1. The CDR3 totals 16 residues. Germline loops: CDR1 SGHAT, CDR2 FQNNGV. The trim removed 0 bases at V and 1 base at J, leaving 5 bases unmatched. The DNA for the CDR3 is TGTGCCAGCAGCTTAGAGGCCCCAGGGGGGAACACTGAAGCTTTCTTT. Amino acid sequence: CASSLEAPGGNTEAFF.

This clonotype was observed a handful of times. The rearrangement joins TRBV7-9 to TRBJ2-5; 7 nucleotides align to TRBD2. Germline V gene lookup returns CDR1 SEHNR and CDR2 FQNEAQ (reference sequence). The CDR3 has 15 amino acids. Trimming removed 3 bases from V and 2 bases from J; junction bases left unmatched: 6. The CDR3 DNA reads TGTGCCAGCAGCTTCTCTTGGGAGGGGCAAGAGACCCAGTACTTC. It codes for CASSFSWEGQETQYF.

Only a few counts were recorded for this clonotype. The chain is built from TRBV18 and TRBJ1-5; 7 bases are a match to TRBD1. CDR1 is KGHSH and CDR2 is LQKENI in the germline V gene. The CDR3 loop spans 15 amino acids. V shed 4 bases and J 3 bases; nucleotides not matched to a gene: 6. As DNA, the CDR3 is TGTGCCAGCTCACGTAGAGGGGGCGACAATCAGCCCCAGCATTTT. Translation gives CASSRRGGDNQPQHF.

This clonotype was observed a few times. CDR3 coding DNA: TGTGCCAGCAGCCGCGGAGGGGAAAACTATGGCTACACCTTC. It encodes CASSRGGENYGYTF. This chain joins TRBV6-1 and TRBJ1-2, with D possibly TRBD1 on 5 matching bases. V was trimmed by 6 bases and J by 2 bases, leaving 13 bases between them. Germline assignment: CDR1 MNHNS and CDR2 SASEGT. CDR3 length equals 14 residues.

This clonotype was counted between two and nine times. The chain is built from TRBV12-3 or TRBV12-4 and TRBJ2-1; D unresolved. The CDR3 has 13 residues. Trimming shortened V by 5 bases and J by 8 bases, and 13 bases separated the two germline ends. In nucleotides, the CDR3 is TGTGCCAGCAGTCGCTCTGGGGAACATGAGCAGTTCTTC. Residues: CASSRSGEHEQFF.

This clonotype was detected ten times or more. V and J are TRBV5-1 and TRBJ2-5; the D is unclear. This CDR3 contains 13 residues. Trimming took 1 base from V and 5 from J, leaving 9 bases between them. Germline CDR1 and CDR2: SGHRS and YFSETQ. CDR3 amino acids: CASSLRLGETQYF. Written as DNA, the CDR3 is TGCGCCAGCAGCTTGCGGTTGGGGGAGACCCAGTACTTC.

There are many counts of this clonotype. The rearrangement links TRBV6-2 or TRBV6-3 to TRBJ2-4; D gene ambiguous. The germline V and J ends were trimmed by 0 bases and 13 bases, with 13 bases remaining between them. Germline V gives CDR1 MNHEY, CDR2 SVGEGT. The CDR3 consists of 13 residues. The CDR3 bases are TGTGCCAGCAGTTACTCGTTGATCACGGTACAGTACTTC. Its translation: CASSYSLITVQYF.

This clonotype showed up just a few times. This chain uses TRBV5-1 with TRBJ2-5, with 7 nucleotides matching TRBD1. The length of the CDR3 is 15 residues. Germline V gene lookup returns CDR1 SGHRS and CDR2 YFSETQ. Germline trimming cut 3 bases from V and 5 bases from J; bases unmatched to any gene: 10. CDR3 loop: CASSYLTGSDETQYF. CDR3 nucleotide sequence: TGCGCCAGCAGCTACTTGACAGGGTCGGACGAGACCCAGTACTTC.

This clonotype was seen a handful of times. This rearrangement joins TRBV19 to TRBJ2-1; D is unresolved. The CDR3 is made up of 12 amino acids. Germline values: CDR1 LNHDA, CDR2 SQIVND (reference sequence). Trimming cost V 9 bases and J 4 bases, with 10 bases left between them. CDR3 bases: TGTGCCAGCAAGGACCCATACAATGAGCAGTTCTTC. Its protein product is CASKDPYNEQFF.

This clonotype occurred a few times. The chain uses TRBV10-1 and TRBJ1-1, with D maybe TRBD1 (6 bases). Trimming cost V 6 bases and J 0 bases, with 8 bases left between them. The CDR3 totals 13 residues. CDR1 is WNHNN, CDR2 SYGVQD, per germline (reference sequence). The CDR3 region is CASRKGVNTEAFF. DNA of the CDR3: TGCGCCAGCAGGAAGGGGGTGAACACTGAAGCTTTCTTT.

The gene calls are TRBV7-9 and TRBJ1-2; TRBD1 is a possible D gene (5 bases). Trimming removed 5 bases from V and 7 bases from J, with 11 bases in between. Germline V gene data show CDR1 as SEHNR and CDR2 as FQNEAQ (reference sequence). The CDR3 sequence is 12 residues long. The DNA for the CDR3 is TGTGCCAGCAGCCCCATCAGGGTTGGCTACACCTTC. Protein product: CASSPIRVGYTF.

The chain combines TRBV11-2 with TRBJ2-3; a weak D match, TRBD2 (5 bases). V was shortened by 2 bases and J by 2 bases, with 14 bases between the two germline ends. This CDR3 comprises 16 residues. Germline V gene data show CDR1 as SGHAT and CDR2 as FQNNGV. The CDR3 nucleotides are TGTGCCAGCAGCTTAAGGGTTACGGGGAACACAGATACGCAGTATTTT. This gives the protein CASSLRVTGNTDTQYF.

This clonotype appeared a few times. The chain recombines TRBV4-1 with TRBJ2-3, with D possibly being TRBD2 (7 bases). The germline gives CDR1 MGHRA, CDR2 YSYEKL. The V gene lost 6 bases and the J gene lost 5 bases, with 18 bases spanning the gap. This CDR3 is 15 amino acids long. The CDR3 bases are TGCGCCAGCAGTGACCTTGGGGGGGGCGGAGATACGCAGTATTTT. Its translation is CASSDLGGGGDTQYF.

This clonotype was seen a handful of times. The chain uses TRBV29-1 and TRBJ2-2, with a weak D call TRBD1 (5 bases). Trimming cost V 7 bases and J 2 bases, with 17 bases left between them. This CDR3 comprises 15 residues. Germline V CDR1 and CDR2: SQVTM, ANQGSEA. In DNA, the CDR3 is TGCAGCGCCGACGCCACGACAGTAAACACCGGGGAGCTGTTTTTT. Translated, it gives CSADATTVNTGELFF.

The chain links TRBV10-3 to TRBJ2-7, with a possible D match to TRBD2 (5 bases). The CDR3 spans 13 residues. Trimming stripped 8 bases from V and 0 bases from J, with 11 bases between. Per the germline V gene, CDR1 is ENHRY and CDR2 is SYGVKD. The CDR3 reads CAIASGSSYEQYF. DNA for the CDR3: TGTGCCATCGCGTCGGGGAGCTCCTACGAGCAGTACTTC.

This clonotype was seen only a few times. The CDR3 spells CSARDLTPAEAFF. The CDR3 region has the DNA TGCAGTGCTAGAGATCTCACACCCGCTGAAGCTTTCTTT. This chain uses TRBV20-1 with TRBJ1-1, with D uncertain. The length of the CDR3 is 13 residues. V gave up 0 bases and J gave up 6 bases, with 11 bases separating them. Germline lookup yields CDR1 DFQATT and CDR2 SNEGSKA (reference sequence).

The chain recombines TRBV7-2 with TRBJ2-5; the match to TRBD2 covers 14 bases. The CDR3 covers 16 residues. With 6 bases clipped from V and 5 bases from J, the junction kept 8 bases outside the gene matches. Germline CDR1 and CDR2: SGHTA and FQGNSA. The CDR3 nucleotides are TGTGCCAGCAGTCAAAGCGGACTAGCGGGAGGCGAGACCCAGTACTTC. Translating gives CASSQSGLAGGETQYF. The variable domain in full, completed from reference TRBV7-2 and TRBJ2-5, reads GAGVSQSPSNKVTEKGKDVELRCDPISGHTALYWYRQSLGQGLEFLIYFQGNSAPDKSGLPSDRFSAERTGGSVSTLTIQRTQQEDSAVYLCASSQSGLAGGETQYFGPGTRLLVL.

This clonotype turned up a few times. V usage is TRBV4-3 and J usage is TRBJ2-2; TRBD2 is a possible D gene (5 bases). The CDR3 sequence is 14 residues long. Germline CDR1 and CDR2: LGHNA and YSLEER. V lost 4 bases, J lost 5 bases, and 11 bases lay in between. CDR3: CASSPEAVTGELFF. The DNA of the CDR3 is TGCGCCAGCAGCCCTGAAGCGGTAACCGGGGAGCTGTTTTTT.

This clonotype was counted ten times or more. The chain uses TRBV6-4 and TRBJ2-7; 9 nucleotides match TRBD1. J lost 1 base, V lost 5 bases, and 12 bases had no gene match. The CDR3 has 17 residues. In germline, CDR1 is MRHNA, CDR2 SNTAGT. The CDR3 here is CASSRLGTGSMSYEQYF. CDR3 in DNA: TGTGCCAGCAGTCGACTCGGGACAGGGAGTATGTCCTACGAGCAGTACTTC.

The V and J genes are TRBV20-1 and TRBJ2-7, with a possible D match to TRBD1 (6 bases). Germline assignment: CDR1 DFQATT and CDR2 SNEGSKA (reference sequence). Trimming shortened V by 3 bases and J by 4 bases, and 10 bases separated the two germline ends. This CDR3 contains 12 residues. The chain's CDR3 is CSASKTGYEQYF. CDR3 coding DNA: TGCAGTGCTAGTAAAACAGGGTACGAGCAGTACTTC.

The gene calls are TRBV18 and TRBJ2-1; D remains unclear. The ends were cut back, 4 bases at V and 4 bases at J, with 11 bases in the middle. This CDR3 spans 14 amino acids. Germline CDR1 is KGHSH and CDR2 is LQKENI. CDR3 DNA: TGTGCCAGCTCACTTTACCCCTTATACAATGAGCAGTTCTTC. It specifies CASSLYPLYNEQFF. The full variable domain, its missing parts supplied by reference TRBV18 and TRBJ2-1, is NAGVMQNPRHLVRRRGQEARLRCSPMKGHSHVYWYRQLPEEGLKFMVYLQKENIIDESGMPKERFSAEFPKEGPSILRIQQVVRGDSAAYFCASSLYPLYNEQFFGPGTRLTVL.